The source of this T cell receptor (beta chain) is a study of T-cell reconstitution after alpha-beta-depleted transplantation in children. Study results and caveats: After transplant, high TCRbeta diversity at day 60 in some patients arose from surviving recipient T cells and thymic progenitors. As was reported, about two months after transplant, alpha-beta T cells came from several hundred expanded graft clones. Counts and diversity of T cells one year after transplant came mostly from newly produced T cells.

Using unique molecular identifiers, the investigators prepared the TCRbeta library. Via MiXCR, TCRdb re-called the PCR reads, giving one row per CDR3 protein. Of around 580,000 distinct CDR3 sequences in the sample, over 20% were seen once. Germline V gives CDR1 SNHLY, CDR2 FYNNEI. The CDR3 sequence is 15 residues long. V dropped 8 bases and J dropped 3; count of bases not matched to a gene: 10. This clonotype showed up just a few times. Its antigen is as yet unknown. The chain couples TRBV2 to TRBJ1-3, with 7 positions matching TRBD1. This specimen consisted of PBMCs, obtained before TCRalphabeta/CD19-depleted stem cell transplant. The receptor was isolated from a boy less than two years old with Wiskott-Aldrich syndrome, due to receive a stem cell transplant. CDR3 nucleotides: TGTGCCAGCCAGTACAGGGGCGCTGGTGGAAACACCATATATTTT. It yields the protein CASQYRGAGGNTIYF.